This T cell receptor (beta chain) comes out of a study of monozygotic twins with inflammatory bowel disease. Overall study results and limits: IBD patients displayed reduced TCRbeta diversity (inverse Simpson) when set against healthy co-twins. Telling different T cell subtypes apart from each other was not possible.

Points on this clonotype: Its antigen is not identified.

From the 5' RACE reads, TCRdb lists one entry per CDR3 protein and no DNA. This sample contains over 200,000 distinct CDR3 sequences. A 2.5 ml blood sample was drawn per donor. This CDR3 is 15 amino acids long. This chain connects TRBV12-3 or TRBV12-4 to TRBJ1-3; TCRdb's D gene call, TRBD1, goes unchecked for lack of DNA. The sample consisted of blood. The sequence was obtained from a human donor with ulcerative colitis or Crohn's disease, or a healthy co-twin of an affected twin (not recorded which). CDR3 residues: CASIPRQHSGNTIYF.